The clone carrying this TCR beta chain was counted ten times or more. Its antigen remains unknown. The TCR beta CDR3 regions underwent amplification using RNA transcripts as the source. During a first-round RT-PCR of the TCR CDR3, the HTBI primer set was used. From the multiplex PCR reads, TCRdb called clonotypes with MiXCR, one entry per CDR3 protein. The sample yields roughly 510,000 distinct CDR3 sequences, about 20% seen once. These data originate in a study of T cells in Graves' hyperthyroidism and ophthalmopathy. Study context: At the time of initial diagnosis and before any treatment, peripheral blood was collected. Regarding the study as a whole: Before onset, ophthalmopathy was predicted by the model a median approximately 6.6 months earlier.

The CDR3 runs 19 residues. Trimming took off 3 bases at V and 0 bases at J, with 23 bases between the two ends. Looked up from germline, CDR1 is MDHEN and CDR2 is SYDVKM. Each diagnosis was grounded in clinical symptoms, serum thyroxine and TRAb, thyroid ultrasound, and orbital computed tomography. Sequencing used blood. J is TRBJ2-5 and V is TRBV28; a possible D gene is TRBD1 (5 bases). This TCR derives from a man aged 18 to 29 with Graves' hyperthyroidism. In DNA, the CDR3 is TGTGCCAGCAGTTTGGCGCAAGCAGGGCCGGAGAGATACCAAGAGACCCAGTACTTC. This gives the protein CASSLAQAGPERYQETQYF.